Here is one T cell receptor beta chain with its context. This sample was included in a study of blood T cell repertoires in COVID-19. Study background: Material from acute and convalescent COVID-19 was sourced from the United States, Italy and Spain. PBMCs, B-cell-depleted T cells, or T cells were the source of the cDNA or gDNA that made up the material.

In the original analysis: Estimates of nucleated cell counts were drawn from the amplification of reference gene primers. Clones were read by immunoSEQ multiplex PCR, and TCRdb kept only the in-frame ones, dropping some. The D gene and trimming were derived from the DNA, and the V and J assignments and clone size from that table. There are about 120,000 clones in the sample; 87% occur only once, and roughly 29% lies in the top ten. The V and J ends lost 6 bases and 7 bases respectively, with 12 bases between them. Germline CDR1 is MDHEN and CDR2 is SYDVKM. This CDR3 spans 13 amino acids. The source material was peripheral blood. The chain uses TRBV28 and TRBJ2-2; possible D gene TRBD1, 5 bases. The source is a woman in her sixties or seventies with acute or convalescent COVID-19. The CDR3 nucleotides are TGTGCCAGCAGCCCAGGGTTGGGCGGGGAGCTGTTTTTT. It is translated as CASSPGLGGELFF.